A selection of T cell receptor beta chains follows, all from one sample in a study of blood T cell repertoires in COVID-19. The method was immunoSEQ multiplex PCR; TCRdb's version includes in-frame clones alone and lacks a portion of them. The table shows roughly 230,000 clones, with about 83% occurring only once. Sequenced sample: peripheral blood. The receptor source for this set is a man aged 35 to 55 with active or convalescent COVID-19. Both conserved end residues are part of each CDR3. A D gene is named only where the DNA matches it firmly. Size is omitted from some rows. Given values are once, few, many or a class for expanded clones.

>-|-|TRBV21-1|TRBJ2-2
TGTGCCAGCAGCTCTTTAGCCGGGAGGGCCACTAACACCGGGGAGCTGTTTTTT
CASSSLAGRATNTGELFF
>-|TRBD1|TRBV3-1/TRBV3-2|TRBJ1-6
TGTGCCAGCAGCTCCTACTGGGGACAGGGGAATTCACCCCTCCACTTT
CASSSYWGQGNSPLHF
>-|-|TRBV10-1|TRBJ1-3
TGCGCCAGCCCTCCCTCCGGTTTTGCTGGAAACACCATATATTTT
CASPPSGFAGNTIYF
>-|-|TRBV7-9|TRBJ1-2
TGTGCCAGCAGCATCGACGGGGGTTATGGCTACACCTTC
CASSIDGGYGYTF
>-|-|TRBV19|TRBJ1-2
TGTGCCAGTAGCAAACAAGAAATTAACTATGGCTACACCTTC
CASSKQEINYGYTF
>-|-|TRBV19|TRBJ1-4
TGTGCCAGTTCTTCCCTCAATGAAAAACTGTTTTTT
CASSSLNEKLFF
>-|-|TRBV5-5|TRBJ1-5
TGTGCCAGCAGCTTGGAACGGAATCAGCCCCAGCATTTT
CASSLERNQPQHF
>-|-|TRBV6-4|TRBJ1-5
TGTGCCAGCAGTGAGCGGCCAGATCGGCCCCAGCATTTT
CASSERPDRPQHF
>-|TRBD1|TRBV4-2|TRBJ2-3
TGTGCCAGCAGCCAAGACGGGACAGGCGGGGTGGATACGCAGTATTTT
CASSQDGTGGVDTQYF
>-|-|TRBV27|TRBJ2-7
TGTGCCAGCAGTTCCCGCGATAAGTCCTACGAGCAGTACTTC
CASSSRDKSYEQYF
>-|TRBD1|TRBV7-9|TRBJ2-7
TGTGCCAGCACCTCCTGGGACAGTCAAATAGTAGAGCAGTACTTC
CASTSWDSQIVEQYF
>-|-|TRBV28|TRBJ1-2
TGTGCCAGCAGTACCCCGGGGGGCGCGGCCGGCTACACCTTC
CASSTPGGAAGYTF
>few|-|TRBV6-6|TRBJ1-3
TGTGCCAGCAGTTACTCGCGACAGACGCGAAACACCATATATTTT
CASSYSRQTRNTIYF
>few|TRBD1|TRBV6-5|TRBJ1-5
TGTGCCAGCAAGGAAGGGGGCGGCAATCAGCCCCAGCATTTT
CASKEGGGNQPQHF
>-|-|TRBV28|TRBJ1-3
TGTGCCAGTTACCTGCCAGGGTCTGGAAACACCATATATTTT
CASYLPGSGNTIYF
>-|-|TRBV4-3|TRBJ1-6
TGCGCCAGCAGCCAAGAGGACAGATTTAATTCACCCCTCCACTTT
CASSQEDRFNSPLHF
>once|-|TRBV19|TRBJ1-4
TGTGCCAGTAGTCGAGGAACTAATGAAAAACTGTTTTTT
CASSRGTNEKLFF
>few|-|TRBV30|TRBJ1-5
TGTGCCTGGAGATTCGGGGGAGGGAGCAATCAGCCCCAGCATTTT
CAWRFGGGSNQPQHF
>-|-|TRBV3-1/TRBV3-2|TRBJ1-2
TGTGCCAGCAGCCCTACGTCGGGGGGCTACACCTTC
CASSPTSGGYTF
>-|-|TRBV2|TRBJ1-2
TGTGCCAGCAGTGAGCTACAGGGCTACCCCTTC
CASSELQGYPF
>-|-|TRBV6-6|TRBJ1-4
TGTGCCAGCAAAATGGCAGGGCATAATGAAAAACTGTTTTTT
CASKMAGHNEKLFF
>-|-|TRBV10-3|TRBJ2-3
TGTGCCACCGGGAGTAGCACAGATACGCAGTATTTT
CATGSSTDTQYF
>-|-|TRBV19|TRBJ2-2
TGTGCCAGTAGTAGGGGCGGTGCGGACACCGGGGAGCTGTTTTTT
CASSRGGADTGELFF
>-|-|TRBV6-5|TRBJ1-2
TGTGCCAGCAGCCTCCGGACAGCGGGAGGCTACACCTTC
CASSLRTAGGYTF
>-|TRBD2|TRBV20-1|TRBJ2-7
TGCAGTGCTAGTCTAGCGGGAGGGCTCTCCTACGAGCAGTACTTC
CSASLAGGLSYEQYF
>-|-|TRBV12-3/TRBV12-4|TRBJ2-3
TGTGCCAGCAGTTTCGGTCGCACAGATACGCAGTATTTT
CASSFGRTDTQYF
>-|-|TRBV3-1/TRBV3-2|TRBJ1-1
TGTGCCAGCAGCCAAAGCCTCGGGGGATCCACTGAAGCTTTCTTT
CASSQSLGGSTEAFF
>-|-|TRBV4-3|TRBJ2-3
TGCGCCAGCAGCCAAGACTCCCCCTCTAGTTCTAGCACAGATACGCAGTATTTT
CASSQDSPSSSSTDTQYF
>-|-|TRBV30|TRBJ1-1
TGTGCCTGGAGCCCTGGCGGGAACACTGAAGCTTTCTTT
CAWSPGGNTEAFF
>-|TRBD1|TRBV15|TRBJ2-1
TGTGCCACCAGCAGAGCAGCACCGGGACAGCCGAAATTCTTC
CATSRAAPGQPKFF
>-|TRBD1|TRBV6-2/TRBV6-3|TRBJ1-6
TGTGCCAGCAGTGACAGGGAAAATTCACCCCTCCACTTT
CASSDRENSPLHF